These 5 T cell receptor beta chains were all obtained from the same sample, sequenced in a study of cytomegalovirus exposure and HLA in healthy donors. Assay: immunoSEQ multiplex PCR; the TCRdb copy retains only in-frame clones and omits some. The table has approximately 300,000 clones, about nine tenths seen once. Sequencing was done on a sample of PBMCs. The receptors were gathered from a woman aged 18 to 35 in good health and CMV-seronegative.

The V call is TRBV29-1, the J call TRBJ2-4, with TRBD1 matching over 7 bases. The CDR3 contains 12 residues. CDR1 is SQVTM and CDR2 is ANQGSEA in the germline V gene. The trim removed 4 bases at V and 7 bases at J, leaving 4 bases unmatched. The CDR3 protein is CSVGQGGNIQYF. The CDR3 DNA reads as TGCAGCGTTGGACAGGGTGGGAACATTCAGTACTTC.

The gene calls are TRBV5-6 and TRBJ2-3, with a weak D call TRBD2 (7 bases). V was shortened by 0 bases and J by 3 bases, with 11 bases between the two germline ends. Germline CDR1 and CDR2: SGHDT and YYEEEE. The CDR3 spans 15 residues. The CDR3 DNA reads as TGTGCCAGCAGCTTGGTCGGGGGGCTGACAGATACGCAGTATTTT. It yields the protein CASSLVGGLTDTQYF.

V usage is TRBV2 and J usage is TRBJ2-4; 8 nucleotides match TRBD1. Trimming at V came to 6 bases and at J to 9 bases, leaving 10 bases not matched to a gene. Germline CDR1 and CDR2: SNHLY and FYNNEI. This CDR3 has 14 residues. The CDR3 DNA reads as TGTGCCAGCAGGTCCGGGACAGGTTTTGCCATTCAGTACTTC. Its translation is CASRSGTGFAIQYF.

The rearrangement uses TRBV10-3 and TRBJ2-1, with a weak D call TRBD2 (5 bases). There are 14 residues in the CDR3. Germline V lookup: CDR1 ENHRY, CDR2 SYGVKD. Trimming removed 2 bases at V and 1 base at J, with 6 bases between. The CDR3 nucleotides are TGTGCCATCAGTGAGGGGAGTTCCTACAATGAGCAGTTCTTC. Its protein is CAISEGSSYNEQFF.

The CDR3 sequence: CASSPAWGDRGGYTF. As DNA, the CDR3 is TGTGCCAGCAGCCCGGCCTGGGGGGACAGGGGTGGCTACACCTTC. The genes are TRBV4-2 and TRBJ1-2; TRBD1 agrees at 10 bases. V dropped 4 bases and J dropped 7; count of bases not matched to a gene: 9. From germline, CDR1 is LGHNA and CDR2 YNFKEQ. The CDR3 sequence is 15 residues long.